A single sample gave rise to the 19 T cell receptor beta chains below, sequenced in a study of CD8 T cells in ankylosing spondylitis. Study-level results: Within ankylosing spondylitis blood, a TCR beta motif made up of eight or nine highly homologous variants appeared to be characteristic.

The antigens of these receptors remain unknown. TCRdb recomputed calls from the 5' RACE reads with MiXCR, one row per CDR3 protein. The sample contains 200,000 to 250,000 distinct CDR3 sequences, about 16% of which appear only once. The sequenced sample was blood, either unsorted or a sorted T cell fraction (not recorded which). The receptors shown here come from a male donor with ankylosing spondylitis.

This clonotype was detected many times. The rearrangement links TRBV29-1 to TRBJ2-7; 7 nucleotides agree with TRBD1. V was clipped by 4 bases and J by 3 bases; unmatched bases: 6. CDR1 is SQVTM, CDR2 ANQGSEA, per germline. The CDR3 is made up of 13 amino acids. CDR3: CSVGTGTDYEQYF. The CDR3 DNA reads as TGCAGCGTTGGCACCGGGACAGACTACGAGCAGTACTTC.

The V call is TRBV19, the J call TRBJ2-7, with a tentative D call TRBD2 (6 bases). This CDR3 has 14 residues. CDR1 is LNHDA, CDR2 SQIVND, per germline (reference sequence). V was shortened by 1 base and J by 0 bases, with 7 bases between the two germline ends. This CDR3 reads CASSIVGSSYEQYF. The CDR3 nucleotides are TGTGCCAGTAGTATAGTCGGGAGCTCCTACGAGCAGTACTTC.

The chain links TRBV18 to TRBJ2-1; maybe TRBD2 (6 bases). V was clipped by 6 bases and J by 4 bases, with 16 bases between them. CDR1 and CDR2 (germline): KGHSH, LQKENI. The CDR3 sequence is 15 residues long. The CDR3: CASSIVAETYNEQFF. Written as DNA, the CDR3 is TGTGCCAGCTCGATAGTAGCGGAAACTTACAATGAGCAGTTCTTC.

The chain recombines TRBV5-1 with TRBJ2-7; D perhaps matches TRBD1 (6 bases). Deletions cut 3 bases from V and 5 bases from J, with 15 bases between. Per germline, CDR1 SGHRS and CDR2 YFSETQ. The CDR3 has 14 residues. CDR3 in amino acids: CASSSETGSDEQYF. CDR3 DNA sequence: TGCGCCAGCAGCTCAGAGACAGGTTCCGACGAGCAGTACTTC.

The chain recombines TRBV27 with TRBJ2-7; weak D call: TRBD2 (5 bases). V was clipped by 3 bases and J by 2 bases, with 14 bases between them. Per the germline V gene, CDR1 is MNHEY and CDR2 is SMNVEV (reference sequence). CDR3 length: 15 residues. The CDR3 sequence is CASSLADRGPYEQYF. The CDR3 DNA reads TGTGCCAGCAGTTTGGCGGACCGAGGGCCCTACGAGCAGTACTTC.

This clonotype has more than one count but fewer than ten. The chain joins TRBV4-1 to TRBJ1-1; TRBD1 aligns across 7 bases. Germline V gives CDR1 MGHRA, CDR2 YSYEKL. Germline trimming cut 3 bases from V and 7 bases from J; bases unmatched to any gene: 5. The CDR3 length is 13 residues. Written as DNA, the CDR3 is TGCGCCAGCAGCCAGGGGACAGTGTTTGAAGCTTTCTTT. Translated, it gives CASSQGTVFEAFF.

The V and J genes are TRBV28 and TRBJ2-1; the match to TRBD2 covers 11 bases. The CDR3 covers 17 residues. The V gene's germline CDR1 is MDHEN and CDR2 SYDVKM. Trimming cost V 6 bases and J 2 bases; bases outside gene matches: 9. The CDR3 is CASRTTTSGSAYNEQFF. The CDR3, as DNA: TGTGCCAGCAGAACAACAACTAGCGGGAGCGCCTACAATGAGCAGTTCTTC.

The CDR3 protein is CASSLETGTTEAFF. Here the CDR3 DNA reads TGTGCCAGCAGCTTAGAGACAGGCACCACTGAAGCTTTCTTT. The chain couples TRBV7-9 to TRBJ1-1; possibly TRBD1 for D (6 bases). The CDR3 is made up of 14 amino acids. CDR1 and CDR2 (germline): SEHNR, FQNEAQ (reference sequence). Trimming took 1 base from V and 4 from J, leaving 10 bases between them.

This clonotype was counted at least ten times. V gene TRBV12-3 or TRBV12-4 combines with J gene TRBJ1-2, with a tentative D call TRBD1 (5 bases). The ends were cut back, 3 bases at V and 3 bases at J, with 14 bases in the middle. The CDR3 loop spans 15 amino acids. The DNA of the CDR3 is TGTGCCAGCAGTTTCTTGGAGGGAGGGGACTATGGCTACACCTTC. This encodes CASSFLEGGDYGYTF.

The chain has TRBV4-2 and TRBJ2-1; possibly TRBD1 for D (6 bases). Germline V gene data show CDR1 as LGHNA and CDR2 as YNFKEQ. V was shortened by 1 base and J by 9 bases, with 22 bases between the two germline ends. The CDR3 extends over 17 amino acids. The CDR3 here is CASSQVLRDMTSGEQFF. The CDR3 DNA reads as TGTGCCAGCAGCCAAGTCCTCCGGGACATGACAAGCGGTGAGCAGTTCTTC.

This chain connects TRBV19 to TRBJ1-5; D unresolved. V lost 1 base, J lost 6 bases, and 7 bases lay in between. In germline, CDR1 is LNHDA, CDR2 SQIVND (reference sequence). This CDR3 is built from 13 residues. The CDR3 loop is CASSIVAVQPQHF. Here the CDR3 DNA reads TGTGCCAGTAGTATAGTGGCGGTTCAGCCCCAGCATTTT.

This chain uses TRBV6-5 with TRBJ2-1; 8 nucleotides align to TRBD2. This CDR3 has 15 residues. After removal of 0 bases from V and 4 bases from J, the junction contained 2 bases not matched to a gene. The V gene's germline CDR1 is MNHEY and CDR2 SVGAGI. The CDR3 region has the DNA TGTGCCAGCAGTTACTCGGCTAGCGGGTACAATGAGCAGTTCTTC. This codes for CASSYSASGYNEQFF.

V and J are TRBV28 and TRBJ2-7; D might be TRBD2 (5 bases). Between the trimmed V and J ends, which lost 3 bases and 3 bases, there was a span of 18 bases. The CDR3 totals 16 residues. Germline loops: CDR1 MDHEN, CDR2 SYDVKM. The CDR3 protein is CASSFPPRRESYEQYF. DNA of the CDR3: TGTGCCAGCAGTTTTCCCCCCCGTCGGGAAAGCTACGAGCAGTACTTC.

J is TRBJ2-7 and V is TRBV7-9, with D maybe TRBD2 (6 bases). This CDR3 has 16 residues. The germline V gene encodes CDR1 SEHNR and CDR2 FQNEAQ (reference sequence). The V and J ends lost 3 bases and 5 bases respectively, with 20 bases between them. CDR3 nucleotides: TGTGCCAGCAGCTTCCCTGAGGCGGGGCCCCAGGACGAGCAGTACTTC. Residues: CASSFPEAGPQDEQYF.

This clonotype was seen more than once but under ten times. This sequence joins TRBV4-1 and TRBJ2-7; D is possibly TRBD2 (5 bases). The CDR3 totals 14 residues. The V end was cut by 5 bases, the J end by 0 bases, with 11 bases between. CDR1 MGHRA and CDR2 YSYEKL come from the germline V gene. CDR3 nucleotides: TGCGCCAGCAGCGAGAGGGATATCTCCTACGAGCAGTACTTC. Translating gives CASSERDISYEQYF.

The chain combines TRBV27 with TRBJ1-2, with a tentative D call TRBD1 (5 bases). The CDR3 runs 15 residues. The V gene's germline CDR1 is MNHEY and CDR2 SMNVEV (reference sequence). The V end was cut by 5 bases, the J end by 2 bases, with 15 bases between. CDR3 nucleotide sequence: TGTGCCAGCAGTCCTCGGGCAGGGAGGAACTATGGCTACACCTTC. The encoded protein is CASSPRAGRNYGYTF.

CDR3 DNA: TGCGCCAGCAGCTTGTTACCGCTCTCCTACGAGCAGTACTTC. This translates into CASSLLPLSYEQYF. The chain couples TRBV5-1 to TRBJ2-7; unclear D gene. The length of the CDR3 is 14 residues. Germline V gene sequence: CDR1 SGHRS, CDR2 YFSETQ. Trimming stripped 1 base from V and 0 bases from J, with 8 bases between. Full variable domain (missing parts from reference TRBV5-1 and TRBJ2-7): KAGVTQTPRYLIKTRGQQVTLSCSPISGHRSVSWYQQTPGQGLQFLFEYFSETQRNKGNFPGRFSGRQFSNSRSEMNVSTLELGDSALYLCASSLLPLSYEQYFGPGTRLTVT.

This clonotype turned up a few times. A junction boundary mismatches the germline segment, possibly from a read error. The gene calls are TRBV10-3 and TRBJ2-7; maybe TRBD2 (6 bases). This CDR3 is built from 14 residues. From germline, CDR1 is ENHRY and CDR2 SYGVKD. This CDR3 reads CAISGQWDSDEQYF. The CDR3 region has the DNA TGTGCCATCAGTGGACAGTGGGACTCCGACGAGCAGTACTTC.

The rearrangement uses TRBV9 and TRBJ2-2, with TRBD2 matching 7 bases. Germline V CDR1 and CDR2: SGDLS, YYNGEE. V lost 2 bases to trimming and J lost 4 bases; unmatched junction nucleotides: 2. This CDR3 comprises 14 residues. The chain's CDR3 is CASSVTGGTGELFF. For the CDR3, the DNA is TGTGCCAGCAGCGTTACGGGGGGCACCGGGGAGCTGTTTTTT. The full variable domain, in which reference TRBV9 and TRBJ2-2 provide the parts outside the CDR3, is DSGVTQTPKHLITATGQRVTLRCSPRSGDLSVYWYQQSLDQGLQFLIQYYNGEERAKGNILERFSAQQFPDLHSELNLSSLELGDSALYFCASSVTGGTGELFFGEGSRLTVL.